This is a list of T cell receptor beta chains from one sample in a study of cytomegalovirus exposure and HLA in healthy donors. Assay: immunoSEQ multiplex PCR; the TCRdb copy retains only in-frame clones and omits some. The sample holds around 120,000 clones, about 72% seen once. The sequencing sample was made of PBMCs. Source of these receptors: a man between 45 and 60 years old in good health and CMV-seropositive. The CDR3 runs from the conserved cysteine through the conserved F or W. D genes are given only for firm matches. Size is omitted from some rows. Given values are once, few, many or a class for expanded clones.

j_call v_call clone_size d_call cdr3_aa cdr3_nt
TRBJ2-3 TRBV5-1 few TRBD2 CASSTGLAGITDTQYF TGCGCCAGCAGCACGGGACTAGCGGGGATCACAGATACGCAGTATTTT
TRBJ2-7 TRBV18 NA TRBD1 CASSPPRVTGPLTAYEQYF TGTGCCAGCTCACCACCCCGGGTGACAGGGCCCCTCACGGCCTACGAGCAGTACTTC
TRBJ2-5 TRBV7-9 NA TRBD1 CASSLGDRVREQYF TGTGCCAGCAGCTTAGGAGACAGGGTTAGGGAGCAGTACTTC
TRBJ2-4 TRBV7-9 NA NA CASSGGEGTYSIQYF TGTGCCAGCAGCGGGGGCGAGGGAACTTATAGCATTCAGTACTTC
TRBJ1-2 TRBV19 NA NA CASSPSGGRYGYTF TGTGCCAGTAGTCCCTCGGGGGGCCGGTATGGCTACACCTTC
TRBJ1-2 TRBV5-6 NA NA CASSLEGVHGYTF TGTGCCAGCAGCTTGGAGGGAGTGCATGGCTACACCTTC
TRBJ2-7 TRBV5-1 NA TRBD1 CASSLAPGQGYGEQYF TGCGCCAGCAGCTTGGCCCCAGGACAGGGGTATGGCGAGCAGTACTTC
TRBJ1-1 TRBV18 once TRBD1 CASSPNRGLYDTEAFF TGTGCCAGCTCACCAAACAGGGGGCTTTATGACACTGAAGCTTTCTTT
TRBJ1-2 TRBV19 NA TRBD1 CASRLDRGNYGYTF TGTGCCAGTAGGCTCGACAGGGGGAACTATGGCTACACCTTC
TRBJ2-1 TRBV5-1 NA TRBD2 CASSPPGLANEQFF TGCGCCAGCAGTCCTCCGGGACTAGCAAATGAGCAGTTCTTC
TRBJ2-2 TRBV4-3 NA NA CASSQGGGRGYTGELFF TGCGCCAGCAGCCAAGGAGGTGGGCGGGGTTACACCGGGGAGCTGTTTTTT
TRBJ2-5 TRBV18 NA NA CASSPSKTANSQETQYF TGTGCCAGCTCTCCTTCGAAGACAGCAAACTCCCAAGAGACCCAGTACTTC
TRBJ2-3 TRBV4-2 NA TRBD2 CASSQDAAGGLKDTQYF TGTGCCAGCAGCCAAGACGCGGCGGGGGGGCTTAAAGATACGCAGTATTTT
TRBJ1-2 TRBV7-2 NA TRBD1 CASSLRTTGVGYTF TGTGCCAGCAGCTTGCGGACGACAGGGGTCGGCTACACCTTC
TRBJ1-2 TRBV4-2 NA TRBD1 CASSPGQADDYGYTF TGTGCCAGCAGCCCCGGACAGGCGGACGACTATGGCTACACCTTC
TRBJ2-2 TRBV2 NA NA CASTPRGAGSNTGELFF TGTGCCAGCACCCCGAGGGGTGCGGGGTCGAACACCGGGGAGCTGTTTTTT
TRBJ1-1 TRBV28 NA TRBD1 CASSRRGSVRSEGGAFF TGTGCCAGCAGCCGCAGGGGGTCCGTCAGGAGCGAGGGTGGCGCTTTCTTT
TRBJ1-4 TRBV20-1 NA NA CSARRGEKLFF TGCAGTGCTAGGCGGGGTGAAAAACTGTTTTTT
TRBJ2-2 TRBV29-1 NA TRBD1 CSVEGTAANTGELFF TGCAGCGTTGAGGGGACAGCCGCGAACACCGGGGAGCTGTTTTTT
TRBJ1-2 TRBV27 NA NA CATRTGKVGYGYTF TGTGCCACCCGAACAGGGAAAGTTGGCTATGGCTACACCTTC
TRBJ2-3 TRBV12-2 few NA CASRLRCPSSGLSPDTQYF TGTGCAAGTCGCTTACGCTGCCCAAGTAGCGGGTTGTCCCCAGATACGCAGTATTTT
TRBJ2-4 TRBV2 NA TRBD1 CASRYRGGVAKNIQYF TGTGCCAGCAGGTACAGGGGTGGGGTGGCCAAAAACATTCAGTACTTC
TRBJ1-6 TRBV9 NA NA CASSVKESNSPLHF TGTGCCAGCAGCGTAAAGGAGAGCAATTCACCCCTCCACTTT
TRBJ1-2 TRBV5-1 few NA CASSLDRLGYGYTF TGCGCCAGCAGCTTAGACAGGCTAGGCTATGGCTACACCTTC
TRBJ1-6 TRBV6-1 few TRBD1 CASSARTGLYNSPLHF TGTGCCAGCAGTGCAAGGACAGGGCTTTATAATTCACCCCTCCACTTT
TRBJ1-3 TRBV7-3 NA NA CASSSGGAGNTIYF TGTGCCAGCAGCTCCGGGGGGGCTGGAAACACCATATATTTT
TRBJ2-1 TRBV6-1 NA NA CASSESYLGTQSGSYNEQFF TGTGCCAGCAGTGAAAGTTACCTAGGTACCCAAAGTGGATCCTACAATGAGCAGTTCTTC
TRBJ1-6 TRBV6-5 NA NA CASNPDSPNNSPLHF TGTGCCAGCAATCCCGACAGTCCTAATAATTCACCCCTCCACTTT
TRBJ2-7 TRBV6-1 NA NA CASNRRGNEQYF TGTGCCAGCAACCGGCGCGGGAACGAGCAGTACTTC
TRBJ2-1 TRBV5-4 NA NA CASSLNRNNEQFF TGTGCCAGCAGCTTGAATAGAAACAATGAGCAGTTCTTC
TRBJ2-3 TRBV7-3 NA TRBD1 CASSSGQLSTDTQYF TGTGCCAGCAGCTCGGGACAGCTAAGCACAGATACGCAGTATTTT
TRBJ2-2 TRBV27 NA NA CACAGGGELFF TGTGCCTGCGCCGGGGGTGGGGAGCTGTTTTTT
TRBJ1-3 TRBV5-1 NA NA CASSLDRAAGNTIYF TGCGCCAGCAGCTTGGACAGGGCGGCTGGAAACACCATATATTTT
TRBJ1-5 TRBV28 NA TRBD1 CASSPVGRGPNQPQHF TGTGCCAGCAGTCCTGTCGGCAGGGGGCCCAATCAGCCCCAGCATTTT
TRBJ1-1 TRBV5-1 NA NA CASSLGPSNTEAFF TGCGCCAGCAGCTTGGGGCCTTCGAACACTGAAGCTTTCTTT
TRBJ2-6 TRBV9 NA TRBD1 CASSVGTGDSSGANVLTF TGTGCCAGCAGCGTAGGGACAGGGGATTCCTCTGGGGCCAACGTCCTGACTTTC
TRBJ2-7 TRBV6-1 NA TRBD2 CASSVSGNFEQYF TGTGCCAGCAGTGTTAGCGGGAACTTCGAGCAGTACTTC
TRBJ1-1 TRBV5-1 NA NA CASSLGERTEAFF TGCGCCAGCAGCTTGGGGGAGAGGACTGAAGCTTTCTTT
TRBJ2-2 TRBV10-1 NA TRBD2 CASPTGLAGFGELFF TGCGCCAGTCCGACCGGACTAGCGGGATTCGGGGAGCTGTTTTTT
TRBJ2-7 TRBV5-1 few TRBD1 CASSLGTGGPYEQYF TGCGCCAGCAGCTTGGGAACAGGGGGACCCTACGAGCAGTACTTC